This paragraph covers one T cell receptor beta chain sequence. Its antigen is still unknown. The sample holds no much larger clone one base away, and base qualities are not on file. Using immunoSEQ, frozen genomic DNA was subjected to high-throughput TCRbeta CDR3 sequencing, a process that included PCR amplification, mapping, bias correction and internal controls. The authors' pipeline ran thus. Only productive rearrangements were retained, and each unique TCRbeta sequence was defined by its CDR3 nucleotide sequence together with its V and J gene. A sequence counted as donor-reactive only if the sequence showed at least 5-fold expansion in CFSE-low cells compared with unstimulated pre-transplant cells and had a frequency of at least 0.01%. Minimum frequency thresholds were set for each subject based on the unstimulated sample with the lowest template count, ensuring at least 90% detection power. Jensen-Shannon divergence between the top 1000 TCRbeta sequences post-transplant and pre-transplant was used to measure repertoire turnover. Changes in detection of donor-reactive sequences were tested with two-sided Fisher's exact tests. TCRdb re-hosts the immuneACCESS table, in-frame sequences only. Its copies lack some clones; in the studies checked, an unresolved V gene accounts for under half of them, and the cause for the rest is not known. Clone size and V and J calls were adopted from that table, with D and trimming inferred from the DNA. This sample has 45,000 or so clones in its table, and around 84% of those were observed once. Together, the top ten hold more than 2% of the sample.

The germline V gene (reference sequence) yields LNHDA for CDR1 and SQIVND for CDR2. From cysteine to phenylalanine, the CDR3 is 13 amino acids long. The DNA shown is the 39-base CDR3, in frame from base 1. V is shortened by 3 bases, J by 6 bases, and the region joining them spans 11 bases. The sample is drawn from a study of T cell clones after liver transplantation (dated by TCRdb to between 2018 and 2021). Background on the whole study: ITN030ST, the source of the samples, was a randomized trial that attempted immunosuppression withdrawal within 2 years of liver transplantation. The study cohort included 8 liver transplant recipients, of whom 3 were classified as tolerant and 5 as non-tolerant. Blood samples were collected pre-transplant, pre-randomization before withdrawal, and post-randomization after either complete withdrawal or failed withdrawal. Donor-reactive T cell clones were identified using TCRbeta sequencing after a pre-transplant mixed lymphocyte reaction and were then followed in post-transplant blood. Tolerance meant complete immunosuppression withdrawal for at least one year without liver enzymes rising beyond twice the upper limit of normal. Three of the eight recipients were HCV-positive; the others were transplanted for non-autoimmune, non-viral indications. Third party-reactive TCRbeta sequences were also identified from pre-transplant MLRs to serve as an antigen-independent comparator for donor-reactive sequences. No induction therapy was given to the subjects, and standard immunosuppression was administered until randomization at 12-24 months post-transplant.

Thawed unstimulated PBMCs were stained for CD3, CD4 and CD8 and FACS-sorted into CD3+CD4+ and CD3+CD8+ populations. Randomization to immunosuppression withdrawal applied to every one of the 8 studied subjects. The Qiagen DNeasy Blood and Tissue Kit was used for isolation of genomic DNA. The investigation overall reported the following: When repertoire turnover was taken into account, detection of donor-reactive sequences was significantly reduced in 7 of 8 subjects for CD4 and in 8 of 8 subjects for CD8. Since no allograft tissue specimens were available, donor-reactive T cells may have migrated into the graft instead of being deleted. A greater decline was seen for donor-reactive sequences than for third party-reactive sequences, suggesting partial antigen-specific deletion unrelated to withdrawal success. Low numbers of available donor cells limited the measurable donor-reactive repertoire in two subjects. Circulating donor-reactive CD4 TCRbeta sequences fell significantly post-transplant in most of the 8 subjects, irrespective of tolerance or HCV status. Conclusions were preliminary, limited by small, heterogeneous patient numbers and non-standardized post-transplant time points.

The TCR originated in a human patient who received a liver transplant. The graft donor may be the source of some T cells after a transplant. The sequencing here drew on CD4+ T cells from blood, taken 24 months after liver transplant. The chain couples TRBV19 to TRBJ1-2, with the D gene uncertain. The CDR3 reads CASSIRGTHGYTF. At the DNA level, the sequence is TGTGCCAGTAGTATTCGGGGAACTCATGGCTACACCTTC.